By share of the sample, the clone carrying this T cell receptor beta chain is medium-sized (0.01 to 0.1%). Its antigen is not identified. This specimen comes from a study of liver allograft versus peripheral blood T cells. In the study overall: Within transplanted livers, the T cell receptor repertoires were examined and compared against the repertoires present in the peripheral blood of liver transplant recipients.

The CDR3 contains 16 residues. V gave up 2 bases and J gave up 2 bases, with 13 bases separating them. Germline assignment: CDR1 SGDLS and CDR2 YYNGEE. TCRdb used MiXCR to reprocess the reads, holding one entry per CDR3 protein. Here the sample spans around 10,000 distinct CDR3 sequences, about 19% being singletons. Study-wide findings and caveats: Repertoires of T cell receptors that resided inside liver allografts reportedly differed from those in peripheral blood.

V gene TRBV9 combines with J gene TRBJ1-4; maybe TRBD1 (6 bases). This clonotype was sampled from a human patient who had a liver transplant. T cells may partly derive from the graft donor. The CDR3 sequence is CASSVGTGSTNEKLFF. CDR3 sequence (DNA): TGTGCCAGCAGCGTGGGAACAGGGAGCACTAATGAAAAACTGTTTTTT.